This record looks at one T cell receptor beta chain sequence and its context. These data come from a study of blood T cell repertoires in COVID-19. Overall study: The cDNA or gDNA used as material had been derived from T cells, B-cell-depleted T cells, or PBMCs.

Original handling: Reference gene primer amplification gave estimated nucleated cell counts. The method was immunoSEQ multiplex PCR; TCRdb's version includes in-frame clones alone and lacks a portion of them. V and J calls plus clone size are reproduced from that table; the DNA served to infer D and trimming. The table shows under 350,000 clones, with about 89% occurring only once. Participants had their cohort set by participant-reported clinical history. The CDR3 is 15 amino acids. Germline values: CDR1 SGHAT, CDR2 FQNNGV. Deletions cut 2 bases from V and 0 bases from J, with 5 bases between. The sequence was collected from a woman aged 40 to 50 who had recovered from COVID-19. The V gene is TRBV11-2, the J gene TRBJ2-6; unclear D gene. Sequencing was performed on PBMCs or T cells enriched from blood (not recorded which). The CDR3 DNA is TGTGCCAGCAGCTTAACAAGCTCTGGGGCCAACGTCCTGACTTTC. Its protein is CASSLTSSGANVLTF.